These 12 T cell receptor beta chains originate from one sample sequenced in a study of T-cell reconstitution after alpha-beta-depleted transplantation in children. The TCRbeta library incorporated unique molecular identifiers. TCRdb redid the calling of the PCR reads with MiXCR, one entry per CDR3 protein. The repertoire includes about 230,000 distinct CDR3 sequences, around 11% of them detected once, and over 2.5% sits in the top ten. Source: PBMCs from the stem cell graft donor, taken from the stem cell graft. These receptors all come from a human donor who donated a stem cell graft to a child with acute lymphoblastic leukemia.

This clonotype appeared many times. The gene calls are TRBV6-1 and TRBJ2-2, with a possible D match to TRBD2 (5 bases). This CDR3 has 15 residues. V lost 6 bases and J lost 9, with 20 bases in between. Looked up from germline, CDR1 is MNHNS and CDR2 is SASEGT. The DNA of the CDR3 is TGTGCCAGCAGGGCAGACCGGGGAAAAGGAAGGGAGCTGTTTTTT. As protein: CASRADRGKGRELFF.

This clonotype was picked up many times. CDR3 nucleotides: TGCAGTGCTAGAGAGGAGGGGCCCCCCAGTAGGGGCTACACCTTC. It yields the protein CSAREEGPPSRGYTF. The chain links TRBV20-1 to TRBJ1-2; tentatively, D is TRBD1 (5 bases). The CDR3 runs to 15 residues. Deletions cut 0 bases from V and 8 bases from J, with 19 bases between. Germline CDR1 DFQATT, CDR2 SNEGSKA (reference sequence).

This clonotype was detected ten times or more. The gene calls are TRBV20-1 and TRBJ2-3; D remains unclear. From germline, CDR1 is DFQATT and CDR2 SNEGSKA (reference sequence). CDR3 length: 15 residues. With 1 base removed from V and 4 bases from J, the gap between germline ends came to 15 bases. CDR3 DNA sequence: TGCAGTGCTAGAGCTGGACCCCCCTTCCCAGATACGCAGTATTTT. Translated, it gives CSARAGPPFPDTQYF.

The chain has TRBV30 and TRBJ1-2; D unclear. V was pared by 8 bases and J by 5 bases, with 18 bases between. This CDR3 spans 13 amino acids. CDR1 is GTSNPN, CDR2 SVGIG, per germline (reference sequence). The CDR3 loop is CAARVVAAYGYTF. In DNA, the CDR3 is TGTGCCGCCCGGGTGGTCGCAGCGTATGGCTACACCTTC.

This clonotype was counted at least ten times. The J gene is TRBJ2-7, the V gene TRBV4-2; tentatively, D is TRBD1 or TRBD2 (6 bases each). CDR1 and CDR2 from the germline V gene are LGHNA and YNFKEQ. The CDR3 runs to 14 residues. V was shortened by 1 base and J by 5 bases, with 12 bases between the two germline ends. CDR3 protein: CASSQGGARNEQYF. Here the CDR3 DNA reads TGTGCCAGCAGCCAAGGGGGGGCTAGGAACGAGCAGTACTTC.

This clonotype was detected many times. This chain joins TRBV28 and TRBJ1-2, with D perhaps TRBD1 (6 bases). The CDR3 totals 15 residues. V dropped 6 bases and J dropped 2 bases, with 16 bases sitting between them. Germline CDR1 reads MDHEN; CDR2 reads SYDVKM. CDR3 nucleotide sequence: TGTGCCAGCAGAGAACAACAGGGAGGCAACTATGGCTACACCTTC. It specifies CASREQQGGNYGYTF.

This clonotype was recorded at least ten times. This chain joins TRBV28 and TRBJ2-3; D call uncertain. Germline-derived CDR1 and CDR2 are MDHEN and SYDVKM. V lost 5 bases to trimming and J lost 3 bases, with 12 bases between them. CDR3 length equals 14 residues. The CDR3 sequence: CASSPRISTDTQYF. The DNA of the CDR3 is TGTGCCAGCAGTCCGAGGATATCTACAGATACGCAGTATTTT.

This clonotype turned up a few times. The chain recombines TRBV6-2 or TRBV6-3 with TRBJ2-5; D is ambiguous. The CDR3 sequence is 13 residues long. Looked up from germline, CDR1 is MNHEY and CDR2 is SVGEGT. The V end lost 2 bases, the J end lost 1 base, and 5 bases lay between the germline ends. As DNA, the CDR3 is TGTGCCAGCAGTTACGGACGCCAAGAGACCCAGTACTTC. This encodes CASSYGRQETQYF.

There are many counts of this clonotype. This rearrangement joins TRBV29-1 to TRBJ2-1; D possibly corresponds to TRBD2 (6 bases). Per the germline V gene, CDR1 is SQVTM and CDR2 is ANQGSEA. This CDR3 comprises 14 residues. The V and J ends lost 7 bases and 0 bases respectively, with 13 bases between them. The CDR3 here is CSGARLVSYNEQFF. Written as DNA, the CDR3 is TGCAGCGGGGCGAGACTAGTCTCCTACAATGAGCAGTTCTTC.

This clonotype was counted at least ten times. The V and J genes are TRBV5-1 and TRBJ2-2; D is undetermined. V was clipped by 5 bases and J by 4 bases, with 12 bases between them. The CDR3 runs 14 residues. Germline V gene data show CDR1 as SGHRS and CDR2 as YFSETQ. Here the CDR3 DNA reads TGCGCCAGCAGTATTCCCACGAGCACCGGGGAGCTGTTTTTT. Translation: CASSIPTSTGELFF.

A remark on this clonotype: The junction departs from germline at one end; a sequencing error may be responsible. V gene TRBV7-9 combines with J gene TRBJ2-7; the D gene is possibly TRBD1 (5 bases). Germline values: CDR1 SEHNR, CDR2 FQNEAQ (reference sequence). The CDR3 totals 13 residues. CDR3 DNA: TGTGCCAGCAGCCCCCAGGGCTCCTACCAGCAGTACTTC. Its translation: CASSPQGSYQQYF.

With respect to this clonotype: A much larger clone sits a single nucleotide away, making a read error possible. This chain connects TRBV3-1 to TRBJ2-7; D unclear. Germline-derived CDR1 and CDR2 are LGHDT and YNNKEL (reference sequence). The CDR3 is 12 amino acids. The CDR3 loop is CASRQGIYEQYF. In nucleotides, the CDR3 is TGTGCCAGCCGCCAAGGGATCTACGAGCAGTACTTC.